This entry lists 19 T cell receptor beta chains sequenced from one sample in a study of T cell responses to AZD1222 COVID-19 vaccine. Sequenced by immunoSEQ multiplex PCR; TCRdb stores in-frame clones only, minus some. Found here are under 95,000 clones, about nine tenths of them singletons; the top ten hold approximately 2.5%. The starting material was peripheral blood, obtained on day 0 of AZD1222 vaccination. The receptors stem from an adult in good health.

This clone was counted between two and nine times. J is TRBJ2-2 and V is TRBV7-8; D is uncertain. With 5 bases removed from V and 3 bases from J, the gap between germline ends came to 19 bases. The CDR3 spans 17 residues. Germline values: CDR1 SGHVS, CDR2 FQNEAQ. CDR3 bases: TGTGCCAGCAGCCCCCGGTATGGAAGGGCGGACACCGGGGAGCTGTTTTTT. Its translation: CASSPRYGRADTGELFF. Looking up the rest from reference TRBV7-8 and TRBJ2-2 gives the full variable domain: GAGVSQSPRYKVAKRGQDVALRCDPISGHVSLFWYQQALGQGPEFLTYFQNEAQLDKSGLPSDRFFAERPEGSVSTLKIQRTQQEDSAVYLCASSPRYGRADTGELFFGEGSRLTVL.

The rearrangement links TRBV18 to TRBJ1-3, with D perhaps TRBD1 (6 bases). The CDR3 loop spans 16 amino acids. V was shortened by 0 bases and J by 0 bases, with 9 bases between the two germline ends. The germline V gene has CDR1 KGHSH and CDR2 LQKENI. The DNA of the CDR3 is TGTGCCAGCTCACCACCTTTAGGGGGCTCTGGAAACACCATATATTTT. Encoded protein: CASSPPLGGSGNTIYF.

The rearrangement uses TRBV20-1 and TRBJ1-2; D not resolved. Germline values: CDR1 DFQATT, CDR2 SNEGSKA (reference sequence). This CDR3 spans 11 amino acids. Trimming stripped 1 base from V and 4 bases from J, with 4 bases between. CDR3 region: CSARGLYGYTF. The CDR3 nucleotides read TGCAGTGCTAGAGGCCTCTATGGCTACACCTTC.

This rearrangement joins TRBV5-1 to TRBJ1-1; D possibly corresponds to TRBD1 (5 bases). V was cut by 5 bases and J by 10 bases, with 21 bases left in between. Germline lookup yields CDR1 SGHRS and CDR2 YFSETQ. The CDR3 covers 14 residues. The CDR3 coding sequence is TGCGCCAGCAGAGTCGCTGTTGCGAGGGACGTAGCTTTCTTT. Protein sequence: CASRVAVARDVAFF.

The chain uses TRBV9 and TRBJ2-1; perhaps TRBD2 as D (6 bases). Trimming stripped 4 bases from V and 7 bases from J, with 15 bases between. There are 14 residues in the CDR3. CDR1 and CDR2 from the germline V gene are SGDLS and YYNGEE. CDR3 DNA: TGTGCCAGCAGCCCCTTCGGGAGTTGGAATGAGCAGTTCTTC. Translation: CASSPFGSWNEQFF.

V usage is TRBV7-2 and J usage is TRBJ1-1; 7 bases are shared with TRBD1. V was clipped by 5 bases and J by 1 base; unmatched bases: 1. Germline CDR1 SGHTA, CDR2 FQGNSA. The CDR3 consists of 13 residues. The CDR3 protein is CASSRQGNTEAFF. The CDR3 nucleotides read TGTGCCAGCAGCCGACAGGGGAACACTGAAGCTTTCTTT.

The V call is TRBV12-3 or TRBV12-4, the J call TRBJ1-5; D not certain. With 3 bases removed from V and 6 bases from J, the gap between germline ends came to 9 bases. CDR3 length equals 13 residues. CDR3 amino acids: CASSLGVRQPQHF. CDR3 sequence (DNA): TGTGCCAGCAGTTTGGGAGTCCGTCAGCCCCAGCATTTT.

CDR3 DNA: TGTGCCAGTTCCGGACAGGGGGGATACGAGCAGTACTTC. It specifies CASSGQGGYEQYF. This rearrangement joins TRBV19 to TRBJ2-7; 10 bases align to TRBD1. The CDR3 is made up of 13 amino acids. From germline, CDR1 is LNHDA and CDR2 SQIVND (reference sequence). With 8 bases clipped from V and 4 bases from J, the junction kept 5 bases outside the gene matches.

The rearrangement uses TRBV7-3 and TRBJ2-7; perhaps TRBD1 as D (6 bases). The V end lost 0 bases, the J end lost 2 bases, and 8 bases lay between the germline ends. CDR3 length: 14 amino acids. Germline loops: CDR1 SGHTA, CDR2 FQGTGA. The CDR3: CASSLTQGPYEQYF. For the CDR3, the DNA is TGTGCCAGCAGCTTAACACAGGGCCCCTACGAGCAGTACTTC.

This clone was observed a handful of times. This chain joins TRBV10-2 and TRBJ1-1; D unclear. The V gene's germline CDR1 is WSHSY and CDR2 SAAADI. This CDR3 region has 11 residues. Trimming took off 6 bases at V and 0 bases at J, with 2 bases between the two ends. The CDR3 reads CASRVNTEAFF. The DNA for the CDR3 is TGCGCCAGCAGGGTGAACACTGAAGCTTTCTTT.

The gene calls are TRBV10-3 and TRBJ2-6; 8 bases agree with TRBD1. Germline-derived CDR1 and CDR2 are ENHRY and SYGVKD. The V segment lost 3 bases and the J segment 2 bases; nucleotides outside the gene matches: 6. This CDR3 has 17 amino acids. DNA for the CDR3: TGTGCCATCAGTGAACAGCAGGGGGCGCCTGGGGCCAACGTCCTGACTTTC. Protein sequence: CAISEQQGAPGANVLTF.

This clone was observed a few times. The chain combines TRBV5-4 with TRBJ2-7, with 12 bases aligning to TRBD2. V trimming: 0 bases; J trimming: 5 bases; junction bases outside the gene matches: 0. The germline V gene has CDR1 SGHNT and CDR2 YYREEE (reference sequence). The CDR3 consists of 14 residues. The CDR3 is CASSLGLAGDEQYF. The CDR3 nucleotides read TGTGCCAGCAGCTTGGGACTAGCGGGAGACGAGCAGTACTTC.

The chain carries TRBV5-1 and TRBJ2-3; no clear D. Germline V gene lookup returns CDR1 SGHRS and CDR2 YFSETQ. V lost 0 bases and J lost 1, with 12 bases in between. The length of the CDR3 is 16 residues. The CDR3 is CASSLAVGMGTDTQYF. The CDR3 DNA follows: TGCGCCAGCAGCTTGGCCGTGGGAATGGGCACAGATACGCAGTATTTT.

This sequence joins TRBV11-2 and TRBJ2-1, with D perhaps matching TRBD2 (5 bases). CDR1 and CDR2 from the germline V gene are SGHAT and FQNNGV. The CDR3 runs to 14 residues. Between the trimmed V and J ends, which lost 5 bases and 7 bases, there was a span of 15 bases. The CDR3 reads CASSLDSSPNEQFF. The CDR3 nucleotides are TGTGCCAGCAGCCTGGACTCGTCCCCTAATGAGCAGTTCTTC.

This chain links TRBV3-1 (or the pseudogene TRBV3-2) with TRBJ2-1, with 8 bases fitting TRBD2. CDR1 is LGHDT, CDR2 YNNKEL, per germline (reference sequence). The J segment lost 3 bases and the V segment lost 6 bases, leaving 13 bases of the junction unmatched. There are 17 residues in the CDR3. The CDR3 sequence: CASRHGTGTRGYNEQFF. Written as DNA, the CDR3 is TGTGCCAGCAGACACGGTACCGGGACTAGGGGCTACAATGAGCAGTTCTTC.

The chain recombines TRBV9 with TRBJ1-6; perhaps TRBD1 as D (5 bases). Germline CDR1 and CDR2: SGDLS and YYNGEE. Trimming left V 4 bases short and J 0 bases short, with 17 bases between. The CDR3 totals 18 residues. The CDR3 DNA is TGTGCCAGCAGCCCTCGGACGGGGGGGAGCTCCTATAATTCACCCCTCCACTTT. As protein: CASSPRTGGSSYNSPLHF.

This chain links TRBV27 with TRBJ2-1; no clear D. The CDR3 sequence is 15 residues long. Between the trimmed V and J ends, which lost 5 bases and 2 bases, there was a span of 13 bases. Germline values: CDR1 MNHEY, CDR2 SMNVEV (reference sequence). CDR3 bases: TGTGCCAGCAGTCCCGCTATGGGTGCCTACAATGAGCAGTTCTTC. As protein: CASSPAMGAYNEQFF.

The genes are TRBV5-1 and TRBJ2-7, with D perhaps TRBD1 or TRBD2 (5 bases each). The germline gives CDR1 SGHRS, CDR2 YFSETQ. Trimming shortened V by 0 bases and J by 3 bases, and 13 bases separated the two germline ends. This CDR3 comprises 15 residues. This CDR3 reads CASSLVPGPVYEQYF. CDR3 sequence (DNA): TGCGCCAGCAGCTTGGTTCCGGGGCCGGTCTACGAGCAGTACTTC. The variable domain in full, completed from reference TRBV5-1 and TRBJ2-7, reads KAGVTQTPRYLIKTRGQQVTLSCSPISGHRSVSWYQQTPGQGLQFLFEYFSETQRNKGNFPGRFSGRQFSNSRSEMNVSTLELGDSALYLCASSLVPGPVYEQYFGPGTRLTVT.

The chain carries TRBV11-3 and TRBJ2-1; D call uncertain. This CDR3 spans 15 amino acids. The germline CDR1 and CDR2 sequences are SGHNT and YENEEA. V lost 5 bases and J lost 2, with 13 bases in between. CDR3 amino acids: CASSPRQAPYNEQFF. CDR3 sequence (DNA): TGTGCCAGCAGCCCCCGGCAGGCCCCCTACAATGAGCAGTTCTTC.